These T cell receptor beta chains were read from a single sample in a study of cytomegalovirus exposure and HLA in healthy donors. Some clones are missing from TCRdb's copy, which holds only in-frame ones; the method was immunoSEQ multiplex PCR. The sample lists approximately 160,000 clones, 75% seen once, with over 4.5% in the top ten. Sequencing was carried out using PBMCs. These receptor sequences come from a male donor in good health and CMV-seronegative. CDR3s include the opening cysteine and the closing phenylalanine or tryptophan. A D gene is named only where the DNA matches it firmly. Not all rows give a size; the values are once, few, many and, for expanded clones, a class.

D: -; size: -; V: TRBV2; J: TRBJ2-1; DNA: TGTGCCAGCAGGGCGGTGGTGGGGCAGTTCTTC; CDR3: CASRAVVGQFF
D: TRBD1; size: -; V: TRBV5-4; J: TRBJ2-1; DNA: TGTGCCAGCAGCACCGGGACAGGGCCTTACAATGAGCAGTTCTTC; CDR3: CASSTGTGPYNEQFF
D: -; size: -; V: TRBV4-1; J: TRBJ1-6; DNA: TGCGCCAGCAGCCAACCGGGACTCACTAATTCACCCCTCCACTTT; CDR3: CASSQPGLTNSPLHF
D: -; size: -; V: TRBV6-5; J: TRBJ2-5; DNA: TGTGCCAGCAGTTATCACGACAGTGGGGAGACCCAGTACTTC; CDR3: CASSYHDSGETQYF
D: TRBD1; size: -; V: TRBV10-3; J: TRBJ2-2; DNA: TGTGCCATCAAACCGGGACAGGACACCGGGGAGCTGTTTTTT; CDR3: CAIKPGQDTGELFF
D: -; size: -; V: TRBV15; J: TRBJ2-5; DNA: TGTGCCACCAGCAGCCGCGAGCAAGAGACCCAGTACTTC; CDR3: CATSSREQETQYF
D: TRBD1; size: -; V: TRBV5-6; J: TRBJ1-2; DNA: TGTGCCAGCAGCTGGGGGACAGGTACTAACTATGGCTACACCTTC; CDR3: CASSWGTGTNYGYTF
D: -; size: -; V: TRBV7-6; J: TRBJ2-5; DNA: TGTGCCAGCAGCTTAATGAGACAAGAGACCCAGTACTTC; CDR3: CASSLMRQETQYF
D: TRBD1; size: -; V: TRBV29-1; J: TRBJ2-7; DNA: TGCAGCGTTACAATCCGGGACAGGGGGTACGAGCAGTACTTC; CDR3: CSVTIRDRGYEQYF
D: -; size: -; V: TRBV7-9; J: TRBJ1-1; DNA: TGTGCCAGCAGCTTCAGGGGCACCATGAACACTGAAGCTTTCTTT; CDR3: CASSFRGTMNTEAFF
D: TRBD1; size: -; V: TRBV4-1; J: TRBJ2-1; DNA: TGCGCCAGCAGCCAAGGGGGGACAGGGAGGGATGAGCAGTTCTTC; CDR3: CASSQGGTGRDEQFF
D: -; size: few; V: TRBV6-6; J: TRBJ2-1; DNA: TGTGCCAGCAGTAAAGGGGCAGGGTCGGGTGAGCAGTTCTTC; CDR3: CASSKGAGSGEQFF
D: TRBD1; size: -; V: TRBV5-4; J: TRBJ1-4; DNA: TGTGCCAGCAGCTTTGGTGACAGGGTGACTAATGAAAAACTGTTTTTT; CDR3: CASSFGDRVTNEKLFF
D: -; size: -; V: TRBV28; J: TRBJ1-2; DNA: TGTGCCAGCAGTTCCCCCCAGGGGAGCCTCTATGGCTACACCTTC; CDR3: CASSSPQGSLYGYTF
D: TRBD2; size: -; V: TRBV4-3; J: TRBJ2-6; DNA: TGCGCCAGCAGAAAGGGAGGGACTGGGGCCAACGTCCTGACTTTC; CDR3: CASRKGGTGANVLTF
D: -; size: -; V: TRBV6-1; J: TRBJ1-5; DNA: TGTGCCAGCAGTCCGACAGATCCCAATCAGCCCCAGCATTTT; CDR3: CASSPTDPNQPQHF
D: TRBD1; size: once; V: TRBV4-1; J: TRBJ1-1; DNA: TGCGCCAGCAGCCAAGGACAGGGGATTGGGGTGGGGGAAGCTTTCTTT; CDR3: CASSQGQGIGVGEAFF
D: -; size: once; V: TRBV6-5; J: TRBJ1-5; DNA: TGTGCCAGCAGTTACTCGGGCGGCAATCAGCCCCAGCATTTT; CDR3: CASSYSGGNQPQHF
D: TRBD1; size: -; V: TRBV11-3; J: TRBJ1-1; DNA: TGTGCCAGCAGCCTGACTGGACAGGGGGCCACTGAAGCTTTCTTT; CDR3: CASSLTGQGATEAFF
D: -; size: -; V: TRBV18; J: TRBJ2-7; DNA: TGTGCCAGCTCACCTCCTCAGGGATACGAGCAGTACTTC; CDR3: CASSPPQGYEQYF
D: TRBD1; size: -; V: TRBV7-2; J: TRBJ2-7; DNA: TGTGCCAGCAGCTCGGACAGGGTAAGAAACGAGCAGTACTTC; CDR3: CASSSDRVRNEQYF
D: -; size: -; V: TRBV5-1; J: TRBJ2-3; DNA: TGCGCCAGCAGCTTGGTTGGTGAGGGAACAGATACGCAGTATTTT; CDR3: CASSLVGEGTDTQYF
D: TRBD1; size: -; V: TRBV5-6; J: TRBJ1-2; DNA: TGTGCCAGCAGCACGGGACAGGGGGCGGCTGGCTACACCTTC; CDR3: CASSTGQGAAGYTF
D: -; size: once; V: TRBV9; J: TRBJ2-3; DNA: TGTGCCAGCAGCCCCCTGAGCACAGATACGCAGTATTTT; CDR3: CASSPLSTDTQYF
D: -; size: few; V: TRBV7-2; J: TRBJ1-2; DNA: TGTGCCAGCAGCTTAGGACAGAACTATGGCTACACCTTC; CDR3: CASSLGQNYGYTF
D: -; size: -; V: TRBV7-2; J: TRBJ1-1; DNA: TGTGCCAGCAGCTTAGAGCAGGTGGTGACTGAAGCTTTCTTT; CDR3: CASSLEQVVTEAFF
D: -; size: few; V: TRBV2; J: TRBJ2-7; DNA: TGTGCCAGCGGGCAGGGGTACGAGCAGTACTTC; CDR3: CASGQGYEQYF
D: -; size: -; V: TRBV5-1; J: TRBJ1-1; DNA: TGCGCCAGCAGCTTATCACTCCTCACGGGAGCAAACACTGAAGCTTTCTTT; CDR3: CASSLSLLTGANTEAFF
D: -; size: -; V: TRBV28; J: TRBJ1-5; DNA: TGTGCCAGCAGTTTAGGCAGCAATCAGCCCCAGCATTTT; CDR3: CASSLGSNQPQHF
D: -; size: -; V: TRBV7-8; J: TRBJ1-1; DNA: TGTGCCAGCAGCTTTTGGAAGGGGGAAACTGAAGCTTTCTTT; CDR3: CASSFWKGETEAFF
D: TRBD2; size: -; V: TRBV4-1; J: TRBJ2-7; DNA: TGCGCCAGCAGCCTCGGCCTAGCGGGGACCTACGAGCAGTACTTC; CDR3: CASSLGLAGTYEQYF
D: TRBD1; size: once; V: TRBV6-1; J: TRBJ2-7; DNA: TGTGCCAGCGAATCGACGGGACAGGGTCGGTACGAGCAGTACTTC; CDR3: CASESTGQGRYEQYF
D: TRBD1; size: -; V: TRBV7-2; J: TRBJ1-2; DNA: TGTGCCAGCATCTCGCTTAAACAGGGGATGACTAACTATGGCTACACCTTC; CDR3: CASISLKQGMTNYGYTF
D: TRBD2; size: -; V: TRBV9; J: TRBJ2-1; DNA: TGTGCCAGCAGCGCCCGAGCGGGGGGGCTCTTCAATGAGCAGTTCTTC; CDR3: CASSARAGGLFNEQFF
D: TRBD1; size: -; V: TRBV7-9; J: TRBJ2-1; DNA: TGTGCCAGCAGCGGGCTCGGACAGGGGTTTTACAATGAGCAGTTCTTC; CDR3: CASSGLGQGFYNEQFF
D: TRBD1; size: -; V: TRBV30; J: TRBJ2-7; DNA: TGTGCCTGCAGAAGGACAGGGGGCATATCCGACGAGCAGTACTTC; CDR3: CACRRTGGISDEQYF
D: -; size: -; V: TRBV7-9; J: TRBJ1-1; DNA: TGTGCCAGCACGGGGTTGAACACTGAAGCTTTCTTT; CDR3: CASTGLNTEAFF